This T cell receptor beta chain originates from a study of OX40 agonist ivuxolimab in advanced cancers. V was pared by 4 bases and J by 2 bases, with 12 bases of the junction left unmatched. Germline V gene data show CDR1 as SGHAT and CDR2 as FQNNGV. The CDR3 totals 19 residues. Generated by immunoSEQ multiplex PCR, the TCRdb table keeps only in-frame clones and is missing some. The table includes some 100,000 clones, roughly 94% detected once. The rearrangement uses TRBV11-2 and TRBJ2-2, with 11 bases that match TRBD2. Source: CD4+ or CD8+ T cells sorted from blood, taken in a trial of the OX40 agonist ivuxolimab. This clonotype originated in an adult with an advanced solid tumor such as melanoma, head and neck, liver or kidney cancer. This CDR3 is CASSSYWAGLAVNTGELFF. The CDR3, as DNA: TGTGCCAGCAGCTCCTATTGGGCGGGACTAGCGGTTAACACCGGGGAGCTGTTTTTT.